Here is one TCR beta chain with its context. Its matching antigen is unknown. TCRdb keeps only in-frame clones here, not all; method: immunoSEQ multiplex PCR. The table records tens of thousands of clones, approximately 86% of them present only once. This record belongs to a study of identifying expanded T cells in peripheral blood. Healthy donors had no documented immune events, such as infections, while sampled. Study-level results: Across healthy donors, higher total template counts meant significantly greater approximately two-week count variance. Technical replicates showed around 1.2 changed clones; roughly two weeks approximately 15; four weeks 19.

There are 13 residues in the CDR3. With 3 bases removed from V and 3 bases from J, the gap between germline ends came to 8 bases. CDR1 and CDR2 from the germline V gene are LNHDA and SQIVND (reference sequence). The receptor was isolated from a person between 18 and 75 years old in good health. The sample comprised blood. The chain combines TRBV19 with TRBJ1-2; possible D gene TRBD1, 5 bases. This CDR3 is CASSIGTYYGYTF. CDR3 nucleotides: TGTGCCAGTAGTATCGGGACTTACTATGGCTACACCTTC.